Presented here are 18 T cell receptor beta chains from one specimen sequenced in a study of T-cell memory formation after mild COVID-19. In TCRdb, the 5' RACE reads were re-called with MiXCR into one record per CDR3 protein. The sample gives 100,000 to 130,000 distinct CDR3 sequences, 18% of which show up once; around 5.5% is in the top ten. The material sequenced was PBMCs or a T cell subset sorted from them (not recorded which). The origin of the receptors is a man between 18 and 29 years old who had mild COVID-19 (a few samples of this study predate the infection). Cell type and time point are not known.

This clonotype turned up a few times. V is TRBV18 and J is TRBJ2-4, with a weak D call TRBD2 (5 bases). Germline assignment: CDR1 KGHSH and CDR2 LQKENI. This CDR3 has 17 amino acids. The V gene lost 1 base and the J gene lost 3 bases, with 16 bases spanning the gap. The CDR3 DNA reads TGTGCCAGCTCACCACGGTTAGAGGGCTGGGGCAAAAACATTCAGTACTTC. The encoded protein is CASSPRLEGWGKNIQYF. Looking up the rest from reference TRBV18 and TRBJ2-4 gives the full variable domain: NAGVMQNPRHLVRRRGQEARLRCSPMKGHSHVYWYRQLPEEGLKFMVYLQKENIIDESGMPKERFSAEFPKEGPSILRIQQVVRGDSAAYFCASSPRLEGWGKNIQYFGAGTRLSVL.

This clonotype turned up a few times. The CDR3 spells CASSPRGGLTDTQYF. The CDR3 DNA is TGTGCCAGCAGCCCTCGGGGGGGGCTCACAGATACGCAGTATTTT. The chain has TRBV5-4 and TRBJ2-3; 8 bases agree with TRBD2. Germline V CDR1 and CDR2: SGHNT, YYREEE (reference sequence). The CDR3 extends over 15 amino acids. The V segment lost 4 bases and the J segment 2 bases; nucleotides outside the gene matches: 6.

This clonotype was seen more than once but under ten times. The CDR3 DNA reads TGTGCCAGCAGTGACGTGGGTATCTCCCAGTACTTC. This translates into CASSDVGISQYF. The chain has TRBV6-1 and TRBJ2-5, with D unresolved. CDR1 is MNHNS, CDR2 SASEGT, per germline. Deletions cut 3 bases from V and 9 bases from J, with 11 bases between. CDR3 length: 12 residues.

This clonotype was detected a few times. J is TRBJ2-2 and V is TRBV7-6; either TRBD1 or TRBD2 may supply D (6 bases each). In germline, CDR1 is SGHVS, CDR2 FNYEAQ. V gave up 5 bases and J gave up 1 base, with 11 bases separating them. CDR3 size: 15 residues. CDR3 bases: TGTGCCAGCAGCAACGGGGGACAGAACACCGGGGAGCTGTTTTTT. Amino acid sequence: CASSNGGQNTGELFF.

The rearrangement joins TRBV7-2 to TRBJ1-2, with D possibly TRBD1 on 6 matching bases. Germline V gene lookup returns CDR1 SGHTA and CDR2 FQGNSA. Deletions cut 1 base from V and 6 bases from J, with 12 bases between. The CDR3 sequence is 14 residues long. The CDR3 sequence: CASSLGDTGHGYTF. As DNA, the CDR3 is TGTGCCAGCAGCTTAGGGGACACAGGCCATGGCTACACCTTC.

The genes are TRBV7-9 and TRBJ1-2; no definite D call. The CDR3 length is 13 residues. Trimming stripped 8 bases from V and 5 bases from J, with 15 bases between. CDR1 is SEHNR, CDR2 FQNEAQ, per germline (reference sequence). The DNA of the CDR3 is TGTGCCAGCCACTCGAGGGCGACTTATGGCTACACCTTC. Protein: CASHSRATYGYTF.

The genes are TRBV6-5 and TRBJ2-7; D remains ambiguous. The CDR3 sequence is 12 residues long. V was clipped by 4 bases and J by 1 base, with 5 bases between them. CDR1 MNHEY and CDR2 SVGAGI come from the germline V gene. Written as DNA, the CDR3 is TGTGCCAGCAGTTCCCCATCCTACGAGCAGTACTTC. Translation: CASSSPSYEQYF.

This clonotype was observed a few times. This chain connects TRBV5-1 to TRBJ2-1; TRBD2 agrees at 9 bases. The V segment lost 7 bases and the J segment 8 bases; nucleotides outside the gene matches: 13. This CDR3 contains 15 residues. Germline V gives CDR1 SGHRS, CDR2 YFSETQ. The CDR3 bases are TGCGCCAGCGGGAGAGGCGGGGGGGCAGTGGATGAGCAGTTCTTC. Its translation is CASGRGGGAVDEQFF.

J is TRBJ2-3 and V is TRBV10-3; 12 nucleotides align to TRBD2. CDR1 and CDR2 (germline): ENHRY, SYGVKD. CDR3 length: 16 residues. V trimming: 9 bases; J trimming: 5 bases; junction bases outside the gene matches: 12. The CDR3 DNA reads as TGTGCCATAGGATCGGCTAGCGGGGGGGCTATAGATACGCAGTATTTT. Protein product: CAIGSASGGAIDTQYF.

The rearrangement links TRBV7-2 to TRBJ1-5; D call uncertain. CDR1 is SGHTA, CDR2 FQGNSA, per germline. The CDR3 runs 16 residues. Trimming cost V 1 base and J 4 bases, with 14 bases left between them. CDR3 protein: CASSLGGGAGNQPQHF. The CDR3 nucleotides read TGTGCCAGCAGCTTAGGAGGTGGCGCGGGAAATCAGCCCCAGCATTTT.

This chain links TRBV5-6 with TRBJ2-1; D possibly corresponds to TRBD2 (5 bases). Trimming removed 4 bases at V and 8 bases at J, with 16 bases between. The CDR3 covers 14 residues. Germline V CDR1 and CDR2: SGHDT, YYEEEE. The CDR3 sequence: CASSVRVYADEQFF. Here the CDR3 DNA reads TGTGCCAGCAGCGTGAGGGTGTACGCGGATGAGCAGTTCTTC. Full variable domain (missing parts from reference TRBV5-6 and TRBJ2-1): DAGVTQSPTHLIKTRGQQVTLRCSPKSGHDTVSWYQQALGQGPQFIFQYYEEEERQRGNFPDRFSGHQFPNYSSELNVNALLLGDSALYLCASSVRVYADEQFFGPGTRLTVL.

This clonotype was observed a handful of times. The rearrangement joins TRBV9 to TRBJ2-7, with TRBD1 identical over 10 bases. With 3 bases clipped from V and 3 bases from J, the junction kept 6 bases outside the gene matches. This CDR3 region has 15 residues. Germline V gives CDR1 SGDLS, CDR2 YYNGEE. CDR3 region: CASSGPRDRGYEQYV. The CDR3 DNA is TGTGCCAGCAGCGGGCCTAGGGACAGGGGCTACGAGCAGTACGTC.

V gene TRBV24-1 combines with J gene TRBJ2-7; either TRBD1 or TRBD2 may fit D (5 bases each). In germline, CDR1 is KGHDR, CDR2 SFDVKD. Trimming removed 8 bases from V and 4 bases from J, with 8 bases in between. The CDR3 spans 11 residues. The DNA of the CDR3 is TGTGCCACCAAGAGGGGTTACGAGCAGTACGTC. Translating it yields CATKRGYEQYV.

The V call is TRBV7-2, the J call TRBJ2-5; 7 nucleotides align to TRBD2. Germline CDR1 reads SGHTA; CDR2 reads FQGNSA. Unmatched junction bases numbered 9, after V lost 3 bases and J lost 5 bases. The CDR3 is 15 residues long. The CDR3 reads CASSFQTGGRETQYF. The CDR3 nucleotides are TGTGCCAGCAGCTTCCAAACCGGGGGGAGGGAGACCCAGTACTTC.

The chain joins TRBV7-2 to TRBJ1-5; possible D gene TRBD1, 6 bases. Trimming pared 5 bases from V and 2 bases from J, leaving 10 bases between. The CDR3 is made up of 14 amino acids. In germline, CDR1 is SGHTA, CDR2 FQGNSA. This chain's CDR3 is CASSLRQGNQPQHF. The CDR3 nucleotides read TGTGCCAGCAGCCTCAGACAGGGCAATCAGCCCCAGCATTTT.

The chain couples TRBV7-2 to TRBJ2-5, with TRBD2 matching over 11 bases. The CDR3 is made up of 14 amino acids. V lost 5 bases to trimming and J lost 5 bases; unmatched junction nucleotides: 4. Germline V CDR1 and CDR2: SGHTA, FQGNSA. The CDR3 spells CASSPRTSGETQYF. The CDR3 DNA reads TGTGCCAGCAGCCCCCGGACTAGCGGGGAGACCCAGTACTTC.

CDR3 DNA: TGTGCCAGCAGCACGGGGACAGGCCTGAACACTGAAGCTTTCTTT. The encoded protein is CASSTGTGLNTEAFF. The chain uses TRBV5-4 and TRBJ1-1, with 8 bases fitting TRBD1. The CDR3 sequence is 15 residues long. The V gene's germline CDR1 is SGHNT and CDR2 YYREEE (reference sequence). Germline trimming cut 4 bases from V and 0 bases from J; bases unmatched to any gene: 5. The variable domain in full, completed from reference TRBV5-4 and TRBJ1-1, reads ETGVTQSPTHLIKTRGQQVTLRCSSQSGHNTVSWYQQALGQGPQFIFQYYREEENGRGNFPPRFSGLQFPNYSSELNVNALELDDSALYLCASSTGTGLNTEAFFGQGTRLTVV.

In its sample, this clonotype was seen many times. This rearrangement joins TRBV3-1 to TRBJ1-2; D may be TRBD1 (5 bases). Germline V gene data show CDR1 as LGHDT and CDR2 as YNNKEL (reference sequence). There are 13 residues in the CDR3. V was shortened by 6 bases and J by 4 bases, with 12 bases between the two germline ends. CDR3 protein: CASSQQGSYGYTF. For the CDR3, the DNA is TGTGCCAGCAGTCAGCAGGGAAGCTATGGCTACACCTTC.